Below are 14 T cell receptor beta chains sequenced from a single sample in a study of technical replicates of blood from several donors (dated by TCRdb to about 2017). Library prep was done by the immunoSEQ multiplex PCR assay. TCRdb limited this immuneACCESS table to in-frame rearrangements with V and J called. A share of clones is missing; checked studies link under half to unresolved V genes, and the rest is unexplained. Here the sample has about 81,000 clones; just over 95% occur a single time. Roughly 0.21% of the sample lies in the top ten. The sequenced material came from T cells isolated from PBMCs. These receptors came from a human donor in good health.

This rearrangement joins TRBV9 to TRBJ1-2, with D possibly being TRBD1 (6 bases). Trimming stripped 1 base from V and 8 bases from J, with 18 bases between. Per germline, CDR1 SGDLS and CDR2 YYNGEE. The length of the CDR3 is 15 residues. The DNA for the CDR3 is TGTGCCAGCAGCGTACTCCCCGAGGGGGAAAGCGGCTACACCTTC. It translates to CASSVLPEGESGYTF.

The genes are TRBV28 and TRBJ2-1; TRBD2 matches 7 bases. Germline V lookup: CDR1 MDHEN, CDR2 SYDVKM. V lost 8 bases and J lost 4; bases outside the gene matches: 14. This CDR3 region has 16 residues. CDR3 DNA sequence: TGTGCCAGCTTTACGGGGCTAGCGGACTATTACAATGAGCAGTTCTTC. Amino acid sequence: CASFTGLADYYNEQFF.

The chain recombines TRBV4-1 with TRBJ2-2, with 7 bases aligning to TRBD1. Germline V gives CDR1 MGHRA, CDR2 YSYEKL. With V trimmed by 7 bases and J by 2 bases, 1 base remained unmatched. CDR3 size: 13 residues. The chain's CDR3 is CASTGGNTGELFF. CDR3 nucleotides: TGCGCCAGCACAGGGGGAAACACCGGGGAGCTGTTTTTT.

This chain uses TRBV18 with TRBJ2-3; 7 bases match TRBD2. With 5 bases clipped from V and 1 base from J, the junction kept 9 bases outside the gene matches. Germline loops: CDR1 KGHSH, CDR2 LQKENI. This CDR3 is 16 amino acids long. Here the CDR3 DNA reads TGTGCCAGCTCATCCTGGCGGGGGTTTGGCACAGATACGCAGTATTTT. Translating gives CASSSWRGFGTDTQYF.

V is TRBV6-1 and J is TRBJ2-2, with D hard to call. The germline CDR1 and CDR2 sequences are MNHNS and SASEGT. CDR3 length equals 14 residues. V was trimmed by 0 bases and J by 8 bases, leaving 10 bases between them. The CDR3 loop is CASSEASSRGELFF. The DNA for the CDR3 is TGTGCCAGCAGTGAAGCGTCTAGTCGGGGGGAGCTGTTTTTT.

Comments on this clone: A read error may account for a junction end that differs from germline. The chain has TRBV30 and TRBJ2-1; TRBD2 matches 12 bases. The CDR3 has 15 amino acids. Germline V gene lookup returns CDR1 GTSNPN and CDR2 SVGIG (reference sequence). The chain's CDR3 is CAWSVKGLAGGPEVF. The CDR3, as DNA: TGTGCCTGGAGTGTAAAAGGGCTAGCGGGGGGGCCTGAAGTCTTC.

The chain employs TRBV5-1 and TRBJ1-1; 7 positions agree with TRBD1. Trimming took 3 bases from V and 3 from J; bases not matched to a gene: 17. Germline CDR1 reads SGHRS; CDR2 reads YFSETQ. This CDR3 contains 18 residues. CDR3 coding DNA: TGCGCCAGCAGCTACCAGACAGGGCTGGGGTATTTGTACACTGAAGCTTTCTTT. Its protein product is CASSYQTGLGYLYTEAFF.

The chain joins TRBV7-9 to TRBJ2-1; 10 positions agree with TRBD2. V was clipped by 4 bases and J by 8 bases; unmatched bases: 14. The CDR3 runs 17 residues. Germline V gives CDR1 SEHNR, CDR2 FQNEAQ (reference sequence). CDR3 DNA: TGTGCCAGCAGCTCAGAGCTCGGAGCGGGGGGGCTCGATGAGCAGTTCTTC. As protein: CASSSELGAGGLDEQFF.

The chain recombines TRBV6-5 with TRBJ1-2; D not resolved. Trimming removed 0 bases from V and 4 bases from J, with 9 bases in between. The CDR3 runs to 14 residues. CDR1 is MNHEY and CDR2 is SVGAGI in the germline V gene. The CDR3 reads CASSYSGAVYGYTF. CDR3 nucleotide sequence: TGTGCCAGCAGTTACTCAGGAGCAGTCTATGGCTACACCTTC.

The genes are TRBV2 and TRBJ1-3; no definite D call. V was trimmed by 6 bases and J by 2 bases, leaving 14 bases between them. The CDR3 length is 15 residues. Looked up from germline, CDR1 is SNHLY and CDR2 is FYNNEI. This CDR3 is CASSEVEGAGNTIYF. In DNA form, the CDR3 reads TGTGCCAGCAGCGAGGTTGAGGGCGCTGGAAACACCATATATTTT.

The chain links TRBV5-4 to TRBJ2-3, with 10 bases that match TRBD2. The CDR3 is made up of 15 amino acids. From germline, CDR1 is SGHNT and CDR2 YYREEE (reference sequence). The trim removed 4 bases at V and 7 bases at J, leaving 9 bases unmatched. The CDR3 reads CASSTEREGSHTQYF. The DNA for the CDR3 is TGTGCCAGCAGCACGGAGCGGGAGGGCAGCCATACGCAGTATTTT.

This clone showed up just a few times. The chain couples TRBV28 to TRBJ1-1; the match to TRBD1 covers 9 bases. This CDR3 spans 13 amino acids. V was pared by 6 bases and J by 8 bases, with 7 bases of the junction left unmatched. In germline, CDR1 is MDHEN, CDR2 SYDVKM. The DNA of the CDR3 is TGTGCCAGCAGAACTGGGACAGGGCGAGAAGCTTTCTTT. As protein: CASRTGTGREAFF.

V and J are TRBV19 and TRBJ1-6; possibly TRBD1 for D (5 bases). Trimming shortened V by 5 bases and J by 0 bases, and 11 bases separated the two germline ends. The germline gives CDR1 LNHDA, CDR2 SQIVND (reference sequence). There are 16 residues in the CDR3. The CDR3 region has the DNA TGTGCCAGTAGTCCTGGGGGGAGCTCCTATAATTCACCCCTCCACTTT. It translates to CASSPGGSSYNSPLHF.

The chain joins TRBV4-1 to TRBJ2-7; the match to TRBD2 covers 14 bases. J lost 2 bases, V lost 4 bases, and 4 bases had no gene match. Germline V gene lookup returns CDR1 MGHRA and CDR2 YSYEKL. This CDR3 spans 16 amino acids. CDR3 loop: CASSRGLAGGPYEQYF. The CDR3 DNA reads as TGCGCCAGCAGCCGAGGACTAGCGGGAGGACCCTACGAGCAGTACTTC.